A single sample is the source of the 3 T cell receptor beta chains below, sequenced in a study of T-cell memory formation after mild COVID-19. TCRdb re-called the 5' RACE reads with MiXCR, one entry per CDR3 protein. The sample has 300,000 or so distinct CDR3 sequences; roughly 15% are singletons. Sample: PBMCs or a T cell subset sorted from them (not recorded which). The receptors stem from a young man who had mild COVID-19 (a few samples of this study predate the infection). Cell type and time point are not known.

This chain uses TRBV4-3 with TRBJ2-6; D gene ambiguous. CDR1 and CDR2 (germline): LGHNA, YSLEER. The CDR3 covers 17 residues. Trimming cost V 2 bases and J 0 bases, with 11 bases left between them. As DNA, the CDR3 is TGCGCCAGCAGCCAAACAGTTTTCTCCTCTGGGGCCAACGTCCTGACTTTC. It translates to CASSQTVFSSGANVLTF.

This chain joins TRBV15 and TRBJ2-7; maybe TRBD1 (5 bases). This CDR3 region has 15 residues. With 0 bases removed from V and 3 bases from J, the gap between germline ends came to 12 bases. Germline assignment: CDR1 LNHNV and CDR2 YYDKDF (reference sequence). DNA of the CDR3: TGTGCCACCAGCAGAGATCGGAACAGGCACTACGAGCAGTACTTC. Its translation: CATSRDRNRHYEQYF.

The rearrangement links TRBV11-2 to TRBJ2-5; unclear D gene. Looked up from germline, CDR1 is SGHAT and CDR2 is FQNNGV. The V end lost 1 base, the J end lost 4 bases, and 19 bases lay between the germline ends. The CDR3 extends over 17 amino acids. The CDR3 DNA sequence: TGTGCCAGCAGCTTAGGATTAGCTAGTACAGCCGCAGAGACCCAGTACTTC. This translates into CASSLGLASTAAETQYF.